One T cell receptor beta chain is described in this entry. This record comes from a study of OX40 agonist ivuxolimab in advanced cancers. Germline CDR1 is SGHTA and CDR2 is FQGTGA. This CDR3 is built from 15 residues. The J segment lost 4 bases and the V segment lost 2 bases, leaving 5 bases of the junction unmatched. Sequenced by immunoSEQ multiplex PCR; TCRdb stores in-frame clones only, minus some. This table has around 90,000 clones, roughly 90% appearing once. Patients were excluded for autoimmune disease history or systemic immunosuppression. The sample consisted of CD4+ or CD8+ T cells sorted from blood, taken in a trial of the OX40 agonist ivuxolimab. This TCR was recovered from an adult with an advanced solid tumor such as melanoma, head and neck, liver or kidney cancer. This chain connects TRBV7-3 to TRBJ2-1; 7 bases line up with TRBD1. CDR3 bases: TGTGCCAGCAGCTTACAGGGGGTAGGGTACAATGAGCAGTTCTTC. Its translation is CASSLQGVGYNEQFF. The complete variable domain, with remaining parts taken from reference TRBV7-3 and TRBJ2-1, reads GAGVSQTPSNKVTEKGKYVELRCDPISGHTALYWYRQSLGQGPEFLIYFQGTGAADDSGLPNDRFFAVRPEGSVSTLKIQRTERGDSAVYLCASSLQGVGYNEQFFGPGTRLTVL.